This record covers a single T cell receptor beta chain. The study ran its PCR with 60 Vbeta and 13 Jbeta primers. Measured with immunoSEQ multiplex PCR; TCRdb has only the in-frame clones, and not every one. The sample consists of under 200,000 clones, around 62% of them appearing once. The data originate from a study of cytomegalovirus exposure and HLA in healthy donors. The germline CDR1 and CDR2 sequences are GTSNPN and SVGIG (reference sequence). The CDR3 covers 13 residues. Trimming stripped 5 bases from V and 2 bases from J, with 12 bases between. The chain uses TRBV30 and TRBJ1-2; no clear D gene. This sequence originates from a man in his forties in good health and CMV-seronegative. Sequenced input: PBMCs. The CDR3 loop reads CAWGVGTNYGYTF. CDR3 DNA: TGTGCCTGGGGAGTAGGAACAAACTATGGCTACACCTTC.